This T cell receptor (beta chain) was recorded in a study of blood T cell repertoires in COVID-19. Only in-frame clones appear in the TCRdb table, and some are missing; sequencing was by immunoSEQ multiplex PCR. The sample lists some 250,000 clones, approximately 82% occurring once. The CDR3 extends over 13 amino acids. From germline, CDR1 is SNHLY and CDR2 FYNNEI. Deletions cut 8 bases from V and 9 bases from J, with 19 bases between. The sequence was obtained from a man aged 35 to 55 who had recovered from COVID-19. The sequenced sample consisted of PBMCs or T cells enriched from blood (not recorded which). V gene TRBV2 combines with J gene TRBJ2-5; D might be TRBD2 (6 bases). The CDR3 is CASRGWVLEAQYF. CDR3 DNA: TGTGCCAGCCGGGGGTGGGTGCTCGAGGCCCAGTACTTC.